This T cell receptor (beta chain) came from a study of cytomegalovirus exposure and HLA in healthy donors. Study-level background: For the roughly 400 genotyped donors, approximately 82% fell within the Caucasian-associated ancestry cluster. Study findings and constraints: Many donors shared some public TCRs, even though most TCR sequences were rare. Later, an analysis found that common viral pathogens appeared to be linked with several of the most significant clusters.

Worth noting for this clone: Its antigen is not identified.

The study ran its PCR with 60 Vbeta and 13 Jbeta primers. The method was immunoSEQ multiplex PCR; TCRdb's version includes in-frame clones alone and lacks a portion of them. Of 140,000 or so clones listed, roughly two thirds are singletons. From germline, CDR1 is MDHEN and CDR2 SYDVKM. The CDR3 is 15 residues long. Trimming left V 0 bases short and J 0 bases short, with 5 bases between. V gene TRBV28 combines with J gene TRBJ2-2; tentatively, D is TRBD2 (5 bases). Sequencing was done on a sample of PBMCs. This receptor was taken from a male donor in good health and CMV-seronegative. DNA of the CDR3: TGTGCCAGCAGTTTATGGGGAGCGAACACCGGGGAGCTGTTTTTT. Its translation is CASSLWGANTGELFF.